The source of this T cell receptor beta chain is a study of Ad26.COV2.S vaccination and SARS-CoV-2 variants. Treatment here: 19 received Ad26.COV2.S at low or high dose, single or two shots; 5 received placebo; per-sample allocation not given. Following the first vaccine or placebo injection, samples were taken on day 63. Study-wide results and caveats: After vaccination, substantial breadth of spike-specific CD8+ and CD4+ responses was reported.

On this clone: Its antigen is as yet unknown.

Here immunoSEQ multiplex PCR was the method, and the copy in TCRdb shows in-frame clones only, minus some. The sample has more than 350,000 clones, around nine tenths seen once. The CDR3 loop spans 12 amino acids. Trimming removed 4 bases at V and 3 bases at J, with 10 bases between. From germline, CDR1 is SQVTM and CDR2 ANQGSEA. This receptor was taken from a person aged 18-65 years who received the Ad26.COV2.S COVID-19 vaccine or a placebo. The specimen comprised peripheral blood, sampled in a trial of Ad26.COV2.S vaccine versus placebo. The chain combines TRBV29-1 with TRBJ2-7, with a tentative D call TRBD1 (5 bases). The CDR3 here is CSVVDSRYEQYF. The CDR3 region has the DNA TGCAGCGTTGTCGACAGCCGCTACGAGCAGTACTTC.